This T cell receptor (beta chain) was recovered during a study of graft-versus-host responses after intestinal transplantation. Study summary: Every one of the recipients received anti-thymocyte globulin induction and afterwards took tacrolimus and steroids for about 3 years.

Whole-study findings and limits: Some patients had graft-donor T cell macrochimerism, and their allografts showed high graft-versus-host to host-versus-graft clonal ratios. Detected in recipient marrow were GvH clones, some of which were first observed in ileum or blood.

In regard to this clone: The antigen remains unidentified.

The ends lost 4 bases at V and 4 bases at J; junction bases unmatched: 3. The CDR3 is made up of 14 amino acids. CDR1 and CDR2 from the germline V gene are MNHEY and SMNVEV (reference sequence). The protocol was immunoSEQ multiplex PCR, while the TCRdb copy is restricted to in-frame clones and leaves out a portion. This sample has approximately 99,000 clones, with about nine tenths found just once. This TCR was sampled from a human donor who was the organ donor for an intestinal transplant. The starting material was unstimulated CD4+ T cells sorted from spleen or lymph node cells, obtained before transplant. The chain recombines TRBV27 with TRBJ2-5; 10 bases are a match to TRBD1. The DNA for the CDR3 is TGTGCCAGCAGTTCCGACAGGGGGCGAGAGACCCAGTACTTC. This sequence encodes CASSSDRGRETQYF.